A few counts support the clone carrying this T cell receptor (beta chain). Between the trimmed V and J ends, which lost 0 bases and 2 bases, there was a span of 8 bases. The length of the CDR3 is 14 residues. Germline V lookup: CDR1 LNHNV, CDR2 YYDKDF (reference sequence). The data were obtained in a study of blood T cells in healthy people across ages. A sample-barcoded 5' primer and a J-beta primer mix were used in a second PCR of roughly 7 to 11 cycles. TCRdb re-derived calls from the 5' RACE reads in MiXCR, one entry per CDR3 protein. This sample carries about 1.5 million distinct CDR3 sequences, less than 45% of them seen once, and the ten largest clones take approximately 4%.

Sequenced sample: blood. The TCR sequence derives from a woman aged 18-29 years in good health. The chain combines TRBV15 with TRBJ2-7; possibly TRBD2 for D (5 bases). The CDR3 loop reads CATSRDPGTYEQYF. The DNA of the CDR3 is TGTGCCACCAGCAGAGACCCCGGGACCTACGAGCAGTACTTC.